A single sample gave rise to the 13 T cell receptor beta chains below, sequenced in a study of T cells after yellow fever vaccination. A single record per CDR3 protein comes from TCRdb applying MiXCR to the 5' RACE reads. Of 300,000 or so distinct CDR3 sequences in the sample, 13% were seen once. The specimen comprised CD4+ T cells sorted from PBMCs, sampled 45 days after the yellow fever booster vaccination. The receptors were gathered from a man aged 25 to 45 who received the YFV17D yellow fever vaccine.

CDR3 sequence: CASSLDRFLSGANVLTF. Here the CDR3 DNA reads TGCGCCAGCAGCTTGGACAGGTTCCTATCTGGGGCCAACGTCCTGACTTTC. This chain links TRBV5-1 with TRBJ2-6; possible D gene TRBD1, 5 bases. The length of the CDR3 is 17 residues. Germline V gene data show CDR1 as SGHRS and CDR2 as YFSETQ. V was trimmed by 0 bases and J by 1 base, leaving 11 bases between them.

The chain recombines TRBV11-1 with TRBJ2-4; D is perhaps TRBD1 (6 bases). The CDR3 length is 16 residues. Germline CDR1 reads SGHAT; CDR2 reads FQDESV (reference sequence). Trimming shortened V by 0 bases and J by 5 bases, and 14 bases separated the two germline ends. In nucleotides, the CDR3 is TGTGCCAGCAGCTTAGCCCCAGGGGTGTTCGAAAACATTCAGTACTTC. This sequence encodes CASSLAPGVFENIQYF.

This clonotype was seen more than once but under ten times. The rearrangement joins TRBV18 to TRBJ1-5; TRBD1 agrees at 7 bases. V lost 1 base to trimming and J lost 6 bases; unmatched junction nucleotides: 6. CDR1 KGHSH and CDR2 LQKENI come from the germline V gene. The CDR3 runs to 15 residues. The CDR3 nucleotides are TGTGCCAGCTCACCACAACAGGGGAGCGGTCAGCCCCAGCATTTT. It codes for CASSPQQGSGQPQHF.

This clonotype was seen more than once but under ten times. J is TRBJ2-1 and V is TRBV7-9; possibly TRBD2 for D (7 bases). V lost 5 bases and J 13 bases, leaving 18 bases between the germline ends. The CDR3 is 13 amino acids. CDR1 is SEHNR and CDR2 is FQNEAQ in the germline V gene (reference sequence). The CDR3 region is CASSPGGGDIQFF. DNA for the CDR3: TGTGCCAGCAGCCCGGGGGGCGGGGACATACAGTTCTTC.

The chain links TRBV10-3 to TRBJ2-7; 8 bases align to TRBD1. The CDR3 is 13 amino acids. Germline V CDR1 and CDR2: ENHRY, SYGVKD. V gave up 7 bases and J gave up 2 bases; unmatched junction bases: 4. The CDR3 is CAIKGTGAYEQYF. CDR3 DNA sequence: TGTGCCATCAAGGGGACAGGCGCCTACGAGCAGTACTTC.

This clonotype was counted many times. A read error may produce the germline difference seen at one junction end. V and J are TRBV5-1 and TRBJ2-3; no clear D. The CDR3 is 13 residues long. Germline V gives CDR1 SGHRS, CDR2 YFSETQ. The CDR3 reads CASSLPSTDTQYF. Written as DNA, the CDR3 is TGTGCCAGCAGCTTGCCCAGCACAGATACGCAGTATTTT.

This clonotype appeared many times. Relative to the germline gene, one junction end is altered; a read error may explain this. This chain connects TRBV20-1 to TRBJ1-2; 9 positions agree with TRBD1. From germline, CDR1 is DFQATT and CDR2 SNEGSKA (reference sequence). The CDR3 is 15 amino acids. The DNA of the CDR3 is TGCAGTGCAAGAGGACAGGGGAATCCTTACTATGGCTACACCTTC. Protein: CSARGQGNPYYGYTF.

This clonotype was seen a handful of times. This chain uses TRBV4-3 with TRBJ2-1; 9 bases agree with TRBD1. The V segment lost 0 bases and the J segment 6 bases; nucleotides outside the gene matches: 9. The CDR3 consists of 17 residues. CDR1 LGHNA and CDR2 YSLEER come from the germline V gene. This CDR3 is CASSQDPTGTGFNEQFF. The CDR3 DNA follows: TGCGCCAGCAGCCAAGACCCGACCGGGACAGGGTTCAATGAGCAGTTCTTC.

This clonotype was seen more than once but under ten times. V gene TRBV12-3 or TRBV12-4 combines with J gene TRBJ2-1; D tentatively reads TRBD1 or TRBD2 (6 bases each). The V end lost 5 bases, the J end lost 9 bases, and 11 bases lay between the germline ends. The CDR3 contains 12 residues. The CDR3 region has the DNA TGTGCCAGCAGTCCACAGGGAGGTGAGCAGTTCTTC. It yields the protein CASSPQGGEQFF.

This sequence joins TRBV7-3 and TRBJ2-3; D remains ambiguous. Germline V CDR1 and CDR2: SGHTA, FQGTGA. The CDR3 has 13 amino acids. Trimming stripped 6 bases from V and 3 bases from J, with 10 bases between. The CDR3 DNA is TGTGCCAGCAGTTCCGCCTGGACAGATACGCAGTATTTT. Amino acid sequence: CASSSAWTDTQYF.

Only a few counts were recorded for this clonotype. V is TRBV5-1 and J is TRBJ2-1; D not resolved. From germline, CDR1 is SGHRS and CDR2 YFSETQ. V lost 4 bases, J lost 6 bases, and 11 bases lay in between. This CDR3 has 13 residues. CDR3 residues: CASSLSRTNEQFF. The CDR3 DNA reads TGCGCCAGCAGCCTCTCCCGTACCAATGAGCAGTTCTTC.

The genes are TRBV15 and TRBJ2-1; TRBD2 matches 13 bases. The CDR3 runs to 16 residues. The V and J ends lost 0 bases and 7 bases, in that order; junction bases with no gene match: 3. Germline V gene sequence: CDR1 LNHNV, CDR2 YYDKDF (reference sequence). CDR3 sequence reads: CATSRDLTSGRNEQFF. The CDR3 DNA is TGTGCCACCAGCAGAGATTTGACTAGCGGGAGGAATGAGCAGTTCTTC.

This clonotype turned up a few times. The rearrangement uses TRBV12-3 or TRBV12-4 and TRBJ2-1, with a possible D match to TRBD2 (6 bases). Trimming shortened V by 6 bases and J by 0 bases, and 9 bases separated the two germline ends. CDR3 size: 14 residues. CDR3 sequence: CASRRELSYNEQFF. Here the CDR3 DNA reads TGTGCCAGCAGGCGGGAACTCTCCTACAATGAGCAGTTCTTC.